This TCR beta chain came from a study of blood T cell repertoires in COVID-19. Study-wide context: Donors in the United States, Italy and Spain gave samples during acute or convalescent COVID-19. Sample material is recorded as cDNA or gDNA derived from T cells, B-cell-depleted T cells, or PBMCs.

Per the study methods: From reference gene primer amplification, estimates of nucleated cell counts were derived. Produced via immunoSEQ multiplex PCR; TCRdb's table is partial and in-frame only. V and J calls and clone size are as listed in that table; D and trimming were resolved from the DNA. Among 150,000 to 200,000 clones listed, around 89% were seen once. Deletions cut 8 bases from V and 6 bases from J, with 26 bases between. This CDR3 is built from 17 residues. The chain couples TRBV23-1 to TRBJ2-1, with D maybe TRBD2 (7 bases). TRBV23-1 is an open reading frame, and its role is uncertain. This TCR was sampled from a man aged 18 to 30 who had recovered from COVID-19. Sequencing input: peripheral blood. This CDR3 is CASYPAREQGGSNEQFF. The CDR3 region has the DNA TGCGCCAGCTACCCGGCCCGCGAACAGGGAGGGTCCAATGAGCAGTTCTTC.